This T cell receptor (beta chain) was recovered during a study of blood T cell repertoires in COVID-19. Authors' processing steps: Estimates of nucleated cell counts were drawn from the amplification of reference gene primers. Only in-frame clones appear in the TCRdb table, and some are missing; sequencing was by immunoSEQ multiplex PCR. The V and J calls and the clone size are those of that table, but D and trimming were determined from the DNA. Here the sample spans under 300,000 clones, roughly nine tenths being singletons. Cohort assignment relied on participant-reported clinical history. V lost 1 base to trimming and J lost 4 bases, with 13 bases between them. CDR1 is MGHRA, CDR2 YSYEKL, per germline. This CDR3 has 15 amino acids.

Sequencing used PBMCs or T cells enriched from blood (not recorded which). The sequence derives from a woman aged 25-40 years with acute COVID-19. J is TRBJ2-5 and V is TRBV4-1, with D possibly being TRBD2 (6 bases). CDR3 bases: TGCGCCAGCAGCCAAGTTGCGGGGCGAAGAGAGACCCAGTACTTC. Amino acids: CASSQVAGRRETQYF.